Presented here are 27 T cell receptor beta chains from one specimen sequenced in a study of molecular identifiers for immune sequencing clone quantification. TCRdb processed the PCR reads anew with MiXCR; each CDR3 protein has one entry. The sample contains about 330,000 distinct CDR3 sequences, about 22% of which appear only once. Input material: naive CD8+ T cells from blood, with Jurkat cell RNA spiked in. Subset here: FACS-sorted CD8+CD4-CCR7+CD45RA+ naive T cells. These receptors all stem from a human donor in good health. Some libraries in this study had Jurkat cell RNA spiked in.

The table lists this clonotype with many counts. The rearrangement uses TRBV29-1 and TRBJ1-1; 7 nucleotides match TRBD1. The CDR3 covers 19 residues. Germline CDR1 SQVTM, CDR2 ANQGSEA. After removal of 2 bases from V and 1 base from J, the junction contained 19 bases not matched to a gene. The CDR3 loop reads CSVEKLKRQGIRTNTEAFF. DNA for the CDR3: TGCAGCGTTGAAAAACTAAAACGACAGGGCATCCGCACGAACACTGAAGCTTTCTTT.

The chain combines TRBV2 with TRBJ2-2, with D possibly matching TRBD2 (7 bases). This CDR3 contains 16 residues. Germline CDR1 reads SNHLY; CDR2 reads FYNNEI. The ends were cut back, 5 bases at V and 0 bases at J, with 13 bases in the middle. The CDR3, as DNA: TGTGCCAGCAGTACAGAGGGGGGGGCGAACACCGGGGAGCTGTTTTTT. It codes for CASSTEGGANTGELFF.

In this sample, this clonotype turned up many times. V gene TRBV19 combines with J gene TRBJ2-7; 7 bases are a match to TRBD2. In germline, CDR1 is LNHDA, CDR2 SQIVND (reference sequence). Trimming cost V 4 bases and J 0 bases; bases outside gene matches: 6. The CDR3 has 15 amino acids. The CDR3 loop reads CASSTRETTSYEQYF. DNA of the CDR3: TGTGCCAGTAGTACGCGGGAGACCACCTCCTACGAGCAGTACTTC.

On this clonotype: This clone may be a read error of a much larger clone one base away. The DNA for the CDR3 is TGCGCCAGCAGCTTGAGCGGGAGCACTGAGCGGTTCTTC. It encodes CASSLSGSTERFF. This chain links TRBV5-1 with TRBJ2-1; 8 positions match TRBD2. CDR3 length: 13 amino acids. Looked up from germline, CDR1 is SGHRS and CDR2 is YFSETQ.

There are many counts of this clonotype. The rearrangement links TRBV30 to TRBJ2-1; D is ambiguous. This CDR3 has 14 residues. Trimming pared 0 bases from V and 0 bases from J, leaving 6 bases between. Germline V gene sequence: CDR1 GTSNPN, CDR2 SVGIG (reference sequence). CDR3 amino acids: CAWSVASSYNEQFF. In nucleotides, the CDR3 is TGTGCCTGGAGTGTTGCAAGCTCCTACAATGAGCAGTTCTTC.

The CDR3: CASSHLLSFRGDTEAFF. CDR3 DNA sequence: TGTGCCAGCAGCCACCTTCTATCTTTCCGAGGGGACACTGAAGCTTTCTTT. The chain joins TRBV3-1 to TRBJ1-1, with D possibly being TRBD1 (5 bases). Germline loops: CDR1 LGHDT, CDR2 YNNKEL (reference sequence). This CDR3 comprises 17 residues. Between the trimmed V and J ends, which lost 3 bases and 3 bases, there was a span of 20 bases. The full variable domain, with the rest looked up from reference TRBV3-1 and TRBJ1-1, is DTAVSQTPKYLVTQMGNDKSIKCEQNLGHDTMYWYKQDSKKFLKIMFSYNNKELIINETVPNRFSPKSPDKAHLNLHINSLELGDSAVYFCASSHLLSFRGDTEAFFGQGTRLTVV.

This clonotype was seen a handful of times. CDR3 in amino acids: CASSSSVQRRHSYEQYF. The CDR3 DNA reads as TGTGCCAGCAGTTCCTCTGTGCAGCGACGTCACTCCTACGAGCAGTACTTC. The chain is built from TRBV6-2 or TRBV6-3 and TRBJ2-7; no clear D. CDR1 and CDR2 (germline): MNHEY, SVGEGT. The ends were cut back, 4 bases at V and 0 bases at J, with 19 bases in the middle. The CDR3 spans 17 residues.

As concerns this clonotype: Germline and junction disagree at one end, which may indicate a read error. The chain combines TRBV7-6 with TRBJ2-3; TRBD2 is a possible D gene (6 bases). From germline, CDR1 is SGHVS and CDR2 FNYEAQ. This CDR3 has 12 residues. The CDR3 loop reads CASSLGGDTQCF. CDR3 nucleotide sequence: TGTGCCAGCAGCCTGGGGGGAGATACGCAGTGTTTT.

This clonotype was picked up a small number of times. A junction boundary mismatches the germline segment, possibly from a read error. The chain couples TRBV7-6 to TRBJ1-3, with D possibly matching TRBD1 (6 bases). The CDR3 has 14 amino acids. Germline CDR1 reads SGHVS; CDR2 reads FNYEAQ. DNA of the CDR3: TGTGCCGGCAGCTTAACAGGGACGGGAGGCACCATATATTTT. Translated, it gives CAGSLTGTGGTIYF.

Only a few counts were recorded for this clonotype. This chain's CDR3 is CASSLSSGDRANTEAFF. As DNA, the CDR3 is TGTGCCAGCAGCCTTTCCTCGGGGGACAGGGCGAACACTGAAGCTTTCTTT. The genes are TRBV14 and TRBJ1-1, with 9 positions matching TRBD1. Germline-derived CDR1 and CDR2 are SGHDN and FVKESK. The CDR3 runs to 17 residues. V was pared by 4 bases and J by 1 base, with 10 bases of the junction left unmatched.

This clonotype was seen many times. The chain is built from TRBV30 and TRBJ2-7; D is possibly TRBD2 (6 bases). This CDR3 has 14 residues. Germline V gene sequence: CDR1 GTSNPN, CDR2 SVGIG (reference sequence). The V gene lost 0 bases and the J gene lost 5 bases, with 14 bases spanning the gap. The chain's CDR3 is CAWSVPLALHEQYF. The CDR3 DNA sequence: TGTGCCTGGAGTGTACCCCTAGCGCTCCACGAGCAGTACTTC.

The chain employs TRBV4-1 and TRBJ1-1, with 7 bases lining up with TRBD1. The CDR3 totals 14 residues. The V gene end was trimmed by 11 bases and the J gene end by 0 bases; junction bases not matched to a gene: 9. CDR1 is MGHRA, CDR2 YSYEKL, per germline. The CDR3 coding sequence is TGCGCCCGCCAGGGGGAATTAATGAACACTGAAGCTTTCTTT. Translated: CARQGELMNTEAFF.

A word on this clonotype: A clone one base away is much larger, so this may be a read error. The chain recombines TRBV28 with TRBJ1-4; D unclear. This CDR3 has 11 amino acids. Germline V gene data show CDR1 as MDHEN and CDR2 as SYDVKM. DNA for the CDR3: TGTGCCAGCAGTTACGGTGAAAAACTGCTTTTT. Translated: CASSYGEKLLF.

V gene TRBV20-1 combines with J gene TRBJ2-2, with unresolved D. V gave up 3 bases and J gave up 3 bases, with 8 bases separating them. The length of the CDR3 is 13 residues. Germline values: CDR1 DFQATT, CDR2 SNEGSKA (reference sequence). The CDR3 nucleotides are TGCAGTGCTAGTGCGACGGACACCGGGGAGCTGTTTTTT. Its protein is CSASATDTGELFF.

This clonotype was recorded many times. V is TRBV7-3 and J is TRBJ1-1; D possibly corresponds to TRBD1 (5 bases). CDR1 and CDR2 (germline): SGHTA, FQGTGA. V was shortened by 4 bases and J by 0 bases, with 6 bases between the two germline ends. This CDR3 spans 13 amino acids. This chain's CDR3 is CASSWGMNTEAFF. The CDR3 bases are TGTGCCAGCAGCTGGGGGATGAACACTGAAGCTTTCTTT.

This clonotype was counted at least ten times. The chain joins TRBV5-5 to TRBJ1-1, with D hard to call. This CDR3 spans 15 amino acids. V was clipped by 2 bases and J by 1 base, with 12 bases between them. CDR1 and CDR2 from the germline V gene are SGHKS and YYEKEE (reference sequence). CDR3 region: CASSFPRASNTEAFF. The CDR3 nucleotides read TGTGCCAGCAGCTTCCCGAGAGCCTCGAACACTGAAGCTTTCTTT.

This clonotype was detected only a few times. The genes are TRBV4-1 and TRBJ1-1; tentative D call: TRBD1 (5 bases). Trimming took off 4 bases at V and 6 bases at J, with 12 bases between the two ends. This CDR3 comprises 13 residues. Per the germline V gene, CDR1 is MGHRA and CDR2 is YSYEKL. CDR3 nucleotide sequence: TGCGCCAGCAGCCCCAGGGCCGGGGCTGAAGCTTTCTTT. Amino acid sequence: CASSPRAGAEAFF.

This clonotype was seen only a few times. This sequence joins TRBV4-1 and TRBJ2-2, with 11 nucleotides matching TRBD1. The CDR3 extends over 15 amino acids. V was clipped by 4 bases and J by 8 bases; unmatched bases: 6. In germline, CDR1 is MGHRA, CDR2 YSYEKL. In DNA, the CDR3 is TGCGCCAGCAGCCCCGGACAGGGGGCAAGGGGGGAGCTGTTTTTT. Its protein product is CASSPGQGARGELFF.

This clonotype was counted many times. The chain has TRBV29-1 and TRBJ1-2; D is ambiguous. This CDR3 comprises 15 residues. Trimming removed 1 base from V and 8 bases from J, with 20 bases in between. The germline gives CDR1 SQVTM, CDR2 ANQGSEA. CDR3 DNA: TGCAGCGTTGAAGTCCTCGACCATGGCGCCGTGGGCTACACCTTC. Translated, it gives CSVEVLDHGAVGYTF.

To note about this clonotype: A much larger clone sits a single nucleotide away, making a read error possible. The chain uses TRBV9 and TRBJ2-3; no clear D. The CDR3 runs to 14 residues. Germline CDR1 is SGDLS and CDR2 is YYNGEE. The CDR3 spells CASRVASRPDTQYF. CDR3 DNA sequence: TGTGCCAGCAGGGTAGCTTCTAGACCAGATACGCAGTATTTT.

This clonotype was picked up many times. CDR3 nucleotide sequence: TGTGCCAGCAGTTTTGGCAGCACAGATACGCAGTATTTT. Its translation: CASSFGSTDTQYF. The chain is built from TRBV12-3 or TRBV12-4 and TRBJ2-3; D remains unclear. Trimming pared 3 bases from V and 0 bases from J, leaving 4 bases between. CDR3 length equals 13 residues.

This clonotype has a count of ten or more. CDR3 coding DNA: TGTGCCAGCAGTTACCTAGCGGGGGGGCCTCAAGATACGCAGTATTTT. As protein: CASSYLAGGPQDTQYF. J is TRBJ2-3 and V is TRBV6-5; TRBD2 matches 12 bases. The CDR3 sequence is 16 residues long. J was trimmed by 5 bases and V by 2 bases; bases with no gene match: 5. Germline V gene sequence: CDR1 MNHEY, CDR2 SVGAGI.

This clonotype has at least ten counts. V and J are TRBV28 and TRBJ2-3; a weak D match, TRBD1 (5 bases). The CDR3 is 15 amino acids. V was cut by 8 bases and J by 1 base, with 16 bases left in between. Per the germline V gene, CDR1 is MDHEN and CDR2 is SYDVKM. The CDR3 region has the DNA TGTGCCAGCCGACAGTACCGCACCCGCACAGATACGCAGTATTTT. It yields the protein CASRQYRTRTDTQYF. The entire variable domain, with the rest obtained from reference TRBV28 and TRBJ2-3, is as follows: DVKVTQSSRYLVKRTGEKVFLECVQDMDHENMFWYRQDPGLGLRLIYFSYDVKMKEKGDIPEGYSVSREKKERFSLILESASTNQTSMYLCASRQYRTRTDTQYFGPGTRLTVL.

This sequence joins TRBV24-1 and TRBJ2-1, with TRBD2 as a possible D gene (5 bases). CDR3 size: 14 residues. The V end was cut by 2 bases, the J end by 4 bases, with 8 bases between. CDR1 is KGHDR and CDR2 is SFDVKD in the germline V gene. The CDR3 DNA is TGTGCCACCAGTGATTGGTGGACTTACAATGAGCAGTTCTTC. This sequence encodes CATSDWWTYNEQFF.

This clonotype was seen a handful of times. A clone one base away is much larger, so this may be a read error. V and J are TRBV7-8 and TRBJ1-1; no clear D gene. V was pared by 7 bases and J by 3 bases, with 15 bases between. The V gene's germline CDR1 is SGHVS and CDR2 FQNEAQ. The CDR3 is 14 residues long. The CDR3 DNA sequence: TGTGCCAGCACACCAGAATACATGTACACTGAAGCTTTCTTT. It translates to CASTPEYMYTEAFF.

This clonotype was seen ten or more times. The chain is built from TRBV27 and TRBJ1-3; weak D call: TRBD1 (6 bases). Germline CDR1 reads MNHEY; CDR2 reads SMNVEV (reference sequence). Trimming removed 8 bases from V and 3 bases from J, with 11 bases in between. The CDR3 consists of 13 residues. For the CDR3, the DNA is TGTGCCAGCTCAGGGACAAGTGGAAACACCATATATTTT. The encoded protein is CASSGTSGNTIYF.

CDR3 DNA: TGTGCCAGCAGTTCGGGCGGAAGGTATGGCTACACCTTC. This codes for CASSSGGRYGYTF. This sequence joins TRBV12-3 or TRBV12-4 and TRBJ1-2; D is unclear. With 4 bases removed from V and 5 bases from J, the gap between germline ends came to 11 bases. The CDR3 runs to 13 residues.